A single T cell receptor (beta chain) is shown here with its context. A much bigger clone sits one base away, suggesting this may be a read error. This specimen belongs to a study of tumor-infiltrating lymphocytes in primary liver carcinoma. TCR beta cDNA was reverse-transcribed from 500 ng of total RNA. The reaction used a constant-region primer and ProtoScript II reverse transcriptase. Slightly modified ARM-PCR served as the procedure for the TCR beta libraries. These libraries came from three rounds of nested multiplex PCR. Using its own MiXCR run on the multiplex PCR reads, TCRdb lists one record per CDR3 protein. The table lists 310,000 or so distinct CDR3 sequences, around 50% of them singletons. The blood RNA (from unsorted whole blood) was obtained, and germline DNA was also extracted. The sequence derives from a woman between 25 and 40 years old with primary liver carcinoma and hepatitis B virus infection. The sequenced sample consisted of peripheral blood.

The CDR3 loop is CIVVGITSKETQYF. DNA of the CDR3: TGCATCGTTGTGGGTATTACATCGAAAGAGACCCAGTACTTC. V and J are TRBV29-1 and TRBJ2-5; D call uncertain. CDR1 and CDR2 (germline): SQVTM, ANQGSEA. The CDR3 contains 14 residues.